This TCR beta chain stems from a study of blood T cell repertoires in COVID-19. Study context: Acute and convalescent COVID-19 samples came from the United States, Italy and Spain. T cells, B-cell-depleted T cells, or PBMCs supplied cDNA or gDNA.

The CDR3 length is 17 residues. V dropped 4 bases and J dropped 0; count of bases not matched to a gene: 11. The V gene's germline CDR1 is SQVTM and CDR2 ANQGSEA. Authors' data handling: Reference gene primer amplification yielded estimated nucleated cell counts. Repertoires were generated with immunoSEQ multiplex PCR, while TCRdb's copy carries only in-frame clones and drops some. V, J and clone size derive from that table, while D and trimming were established from the DNA sequence. The table has 150,000 to 200,000 clones, around 77% seen once. J is TRBJ2-1 and V is TRBV29-1, with 8 bases matching TRBD2. This receptor was obtained from a man in his sixties with active or convalescent COVID-19. The specimen sequenced was peripheral blood. In DNA, the CDR3 is TGCAGCGTTGGAGGGCACCTAAGCGGGAGCTCCTACAATGAGCAGTTCTTC. Protein product: CSVGGHLSGSSYNEQFF.